Below are 8 T cell receptor beta chains sequenced from a single sample in a study of control samples from healthy donors and cancer patients (dated by TCRdb to 2018 to 2020). Preparation of the library involved the immunoSEQ multiplex PCR assay. TCRdb carries this immuneACCESS record with in-frame sequences only. Its versions omit some clonotypes, under half of them owing to an unresolved V gene in the studies checked, with the rest unexplained. This sample holds approximately 70,000 clones; over 70% were observed only once. The top ten hold 25% to 30% of the sample. Sequenced sample: blood. These receptors originate from a man in his forties or fifties in good health.

The V gene is TRBV4-1, the J gene TRBJ2-7; D is uncertain. This CDR3 is 16 amino acids long. Trimming stripped 0 bases from V and 2 bases from J, with 14 bases between. Per germline, CDR1 MGHRA and CDR2 YSYEKL. The DNA of the CDR3 is TGCGCCAGCAGCCAAGAAAGCACATATGAAACCTACGAGCAGTACTTC. Residues: CASSQESTYETYEQYF.

The rearrangement uses TRBV7-9 and TRBJ1-5; D not certain. The V gene lost 0 bases and the J gene lost 7 bases, with 13 bases spanning the gap. Germline CDR1 and CDR2: SEHNR and FQNEAQ (reference sequence). The CDR3 is 15 residues long. This CDR3 reads CASSLASPAGQPQHF. CDR3 sequence (DNA): TGTGCCAGCAGCTTAGCCTCCCCGGCGGGGCAGCCCCAGCATTTT.

This chain uses TRBV19 with TRBJ1-1; D unresolved. V was cut by 8 bases and J by 6 bases, with 13 bases left in between. Germline CDR1 LNHDA, CDR2 SQIVND (reference sequence). The CDR3 length is 12 residues. The chain's CDR3 is CASREVYSEAFF. The CDR3 DNA is TGTGCCAGTCGGGAGGTTTACTCTGAAGCTTTCTTT.

V is TRBV4-2 and J is TRBJ2-1; D is possibly TRBD2 (6 bases). There are 13 residues in the CDR3. In germline, CDR1 is LGHNA, CDR2 YNFKEQ. Trimming pared 4 bases from V and 4 bases from J, leaving 8 bases between. CDR3 protein: CASSRGEYNEQFF. The CDR3 DNA sequence: TGTGCCAGCAGCCGGGGGGAGTACAATGAGCAGTTCTTC.

This clone was seen a few times. The V call is TRBV19, the J call TRBJ1-3, with D tentatively TRBD1 (6 bases). V was trimmed by 5 bases and J by 0 bases, leaving 14 bases between them. The CDR3 loop spans 16 amino acids. Germline-derived CDR1 and CDR2 are LNHDA and SQIVND (reference sequence). The CDR3 reads CASSSTDRTSGNTIYF. The CDR3 nucleotides are TGTGCCAGTAGTTCAACGGACAGAACCTCTGGAAACACCATATATTTT.

The chain combines TRBV5-1 with TRBJ2-1; 8 nucleotides align to TRBD2. Germline assignment: CDR1 SGHRS and CDR2 YFSETQ. The CDR3 consists of 16 residues. Losses at the gene ends were 0 bases for V and 0 bases for J; bases not matched to a gene: 2. The CDR3 spells CASSLDGRASYNEQFF. The CDR3 nucleotides read TGCGCCAGCAGCTTGGACGGGAGGGCCTCCTACAATGAGCAGTTCTTC. The whole variable domain, filled in from reference TRBV5-1 and TRBJ2-1, reads KAGVTQTPRYLIKTRGQQVTLSCSPISGHRSVSWYQQTPGQGLQFLFEYFSETQRNKGNFPGRFSGRQFSNSRSEMNVSTLELGDSALYLCASSLDGRASYNEQFFGPGTRLTVL.

The genes are TRBV30 and TRBJ2-7; the D is unclear. The CDR3 has 15 residues. Trimming took 2 bases from V and 4 from J, leaving 18 bases between them. Germline CDR1 reads GTSNPN; CDR2 reads SVGIG (reference sequence). CDR3 nucleotides: TGTGCCTGGAGTAAGTTGAAGTTACAACTTTACGAGCAGTACTTC. This sequence encodes CAWSKLKLQLYEQYF.

This clone was observed a handful of times. The chain carries TRBV28 and TRBJ2-7; 14 positions agree with TRBD2. V dropped 2 bases and J dropped 5; count of bases not matched to a gene: 8. CDR1 is MDHEN and CDR2 is SYDVKM in the germline V gene. The CDR3 sequence is 17 residues long. DNA for the CDR3: TGTGCCAGCAGTTTAGGGCCTCCGGGACTAGCGGGAGACGAGCAGTACTTC. Translation gives CASSLGPPGLAGDEQYF.